The clone carrying this T cell receptor (beta chain) was found a few times. One entry per CDR3 protein results from TCRdb running MiXCR on the 5' RACE reads. Here the sample spans more than 65,000 distinct CDR3 sequences, about 12% being singletons. This CDR3 has 14 residues. Germline V gene sequence: CDR1 SGHDT, CDR2 YYEEEE. Deletions cut 0 bases from V and 0 bases from J, with 6 bases between. This entry is derived from a study of early T cells in non-severe SARS-CoV-2 infection. The sequenced material came from whole blood. The origin of this receptor is an adult who was a healthcare worker with PCR-confirmed SARS-CoV-2 infection or an uninfected control (not recorded which). This chain links TRBV5-6 with TRBJ1-1; no firm D call. The CDR3 is CASSLAEVNTEAFF. The CDR3 bases are TGTGCCAGCAGCTTGGCCGAAGTGAACACTGAAGCTTTCTTT. The full variable domain, in which reference TRBV5-6 and TRBJ1-1 provide the parts outside the CDR3, is DAGVTQSPTHLIKTRGQQVTLRCSPKSGHDTVSWYQQALGQGPQFIFQYYEEEERQRGNFPDRFSGHQFPNYSSELNVNALLLGDSALYLCASSLAEVNTEAFFGQGTRLTVV.